A selection of T cell receptor beta chains follows, all from one sample in a study of blood T cell repertoires in COVID-19. The method was immunoSEQ multiplex PCR; TCRdb's version includes in-frame clones alone and lacks a portion of them. The data hold 200,000 to 300,000 clones, with 88% observed a single time. Sequencing was done on a sample of peripheral blood. These receptors were taken from a woman aged 35 to 49 who had recovered from COVID-19. The CDR3 runs from the conserved cysteine through the conserved F or W. Rows give clone size only sometimes, using once, few, many, or a class for an expanded clone.

cdr3_aa v_call cdr3_length clone_size j_call
CASSLTFSGGLLYGYTF TRBV7-2 17 once TRBJ1-2
CASSMGRGSEAFF TRBV19 13 NA TRBJ1-1
CASRRSGANVLTF TRBV6-5 13 NA TRBJ2-6
CASSPRDRGDEQFF TRBV6-5 14 NA TRBJ2-1
CASTTSGANVLTF TRBV7-8 13 once TRBJ2-6
CASSRTSGRVNTQYF TRBV19 15 NA TRBJ2-3
CASSPVASGYNEQFF TRBV9 15 NA TRBJ2-1
CASRRLAGPGTGELFF TRBV19 16 few TRBJ2-2
CASSPLGGRNDTDTQYF TRBV7-2 17 NA TRBJ2-3
CASGPIGSRGETQYF TRBV27 15 once TRBJ2-5
CATSEMGDRGIRDTQYF TRBV24-1 17 few TRBJ2-3
CASSQSGSSYNEQFF TRBV4-1 15 NA TRBJ2-1
CASTPPGGAGGYTF TRBV6-5 14 NA TRBJ1-2
CATSASNRQGTLNQPQHF TRBV24-1 18 NA TRBJ1-5
CASSEQRVSTGELFF TRBV2 15 few TRBJ2-2
CAWSVRGMANEKLFF TRBV30 15 once TRBJ1-4
CASGNRGHYGYTF TRBV11-3 13 NA TRBJ1-2
CASSRRGPGTGELFF TRBV5-8 15 NA TRBJ2-2
CASSPAGVRSYNEQFF TRBV18 16 NA TRBJ2-1
CASSLEIAGGPDTQYF TRBV5-4 16 NA TRBJ2-3
CASRPTGERNTIYF TRBV6-5 14 NA TRBJ1-3
CASSPDRGLANEKLFF TRBV5-6 16 NA TRBJ1-4
CASSQVAGSGMSYEQYF TRBV4-2 17 NA TRBJ2-7
CASSGGTVNTEAFF TRBV10-1 14 NA TRBJ1-1
CASSQGPAGGPHEQYF TRBV7-2 16 once TRBJ2-7
CASRARSAGAGELFF TRBV11-3 15 NA TRBJ2-2
CATRTGYPEKLFF TRBV27 13 NA TRBJ1-4
CASSTTDRRGEKLFF TRBV6-5 15 NA TRBJ1-4
CASSLDLAQQETQYF TRBV11-3 15 once TRBJ2-5
CASSPGGLQNYGYTF TRBV9 15 NA TRBJ1-2
CSVGGLYTGELFF TRBV29-1 13 NA TRBJ2-2
CASSPGLASTDTQYF TRBV9 15 NA TRBJ2-3
CASSRDTTNTEAFF TRBV9 14 once TRBJ1-1
CASSHKFGDTQYF TRBV4-3 13 NA TRBJ2-5
CATSDSRTGVGDYEQYF TRBV24-1 17 NA TRBJ2-7
CASSLKGGRGDNEQFF TRBV7-9 16 NA TRBJ2-1
CATSRKTGGRPYSNQPQHF TRBV15 19 NA TRBJ1-5
CASSRGTGGAGELFF TRBV5-4 15 NA TRBJ2-2
CASSLGPAGASGELFF TRBV7-3 16 NA TRBJ2-2
CASSYRGQLNTIYF TRBV6-5 14 once TRBJ1-3
CASSHLMGGIGEQYF TRBV6-5 15 NA TRBJ2-7
CASSTRGPGANVLTF TRBV21-1 15 NA TRBJ2-6
CASSGAASDEQYF TRBV5-4 13 once TRBJ2-7
CASTTSGSTGELFF TRBV19 14 NA TRBJ2-2
CASSRRVAENEQFF TRBV18 14 NA TRBJ2-1